The rows below give T cell receptor beta chains drawn from one sample of a study of T cells in Graves' hyperthyroidism and ophthalmopathy. MiXCR, run by TCRdb on the multiplex PCR reads, gives a single entry per CDR3 protein. The sample yields about 560,000 distinct CDR3 sequences, approximately 15% seen once. Sequenced sample: blood. These receptors were obtained from a woman under 30 with Graves' hyperthyroidism. CDR3s include the opening cysteine and the closing phenylalanine or tryptophan. The order of the fields is D gene, clone size, J gene, V gene, CDR3 DNA, CDR3 protein. A D gene is named only where the DNA matches it firmly. Clone sizes are given selectively: once, few, many, or a class where the clone is expanded.

d_call: TRBD2; clone_size: few; j_call: TRBJ2-1; v_call: TRBV19; cdr3_nt: TGTGCCAGTAGTCCCGAAGCGGGAGGGCGGTTCTATGAGCAGTTCTTC; cdr3_aa: CASSPEAGGRFYEQFF
d_call: NA; clone_size: NA; j_call: TRBJ2-1; v_call: TRBV6-2/TRBV6-3; cdr3_nt: TGTGCCAGCAGTTACAAAGGACGTCAGGAGGGATTCTTTTACAATGAGCAGTTCTTC; cdr3_aa: CASSYKGRQEGFFYNEQFF
d_call: TRBD1; clone_size: NA; j_call: TRBJ1-4; v_call: TRBV13; cdr3_nt: TGTGCCAGCAGCACCCGACAGGGTCATGAAAAACTGTTTTTT; cdr3_aa: CASSTRQGHEKLFF
d_call: NA; clone_size: many; j_call: TRBJ1-1; v_call: TRBV15; cdr3_nt: TGTGCCACCAGCAGGGCGAACACTGAAGCTTTCTTT; cdr3_aa: CATSRANTEAFF
d_call: NA; clone_size: NA; j_call: TRBJ2-7; v_call: TRBV12-5; cdr3_nt: TGTGCTAGTGGTTCCAGGGCTTTGGACGAGCAGTACTTC; cdr3_aa: CASGSRALDEQYF
d_call: NA; clone_size: NA; j_call: TRBJ2-3; v_call: TRBV4-1; cdr3_nt: TGCGCCAGCAGCCAAGCAAATAGGGCAGGGGTAGATACGCAGTATTTT; cdr3_aa: CASSQANRAGVDTQYF
d_call: NA; clone_size: NA; j_call: TRBJ2-1; v_call: TRBV6-4; cdr3_nt: TGTGCCAGCAGTGTTAAGTTCGGTGCCTCCTACAATGAGCAGTTCTTC; cdr3_aa: CASSVKFGASYNEQFF
d_call: TRBD2; clone_size: many; j_call: TRBJ2-7; v_call: TRBV7-2; cdr3_nt: TGTGCCAGCAGCCGTGCTAGCGGGGGGGTGTCGTCTTCCTACGAGCAGTACTTC; cdr3_aa: CASSRASGGVSSSYEQYF
d_call: TRBD1; clone_size: NA; j_call: TRBJ1-4; v_call: TRBV2; cdr3_nt: TGTGCCAGCTTGCCGGGACAGGGAAATGAAAAACTGTTTTTT; cdr3_aa: CASLPGQGNEKLFF
d_call: TRBD1; clone_size: few; j_call: TRBJ1-3; v_call: TRBV12-3/TRBV12-4; cdr3_nt: TGTGCCAGCAGACAGGGGGCGCAGGACACCATATATTTT; cdr3_aa: CASRQGAQDTIYF
d_call: NA; clone_size: many; j_call: TRBJ1-1; v_call: TRBV7-2; cdr3_nt: TGTGCCAGCAGCTCCGGGCCTGGACTGAACACTGAAGCTTTCTTT; cdr3_aa: CASSSGPGLNTEAFF
d_call: NA; clone_size: few; j_call: TRBJ2-2; v_call: TRBV7-9; cdr3_nt: TGTGCCAGCTGCTGCCCCGGGGAGCTGTTTTTT; cdr3_aa: CASCCPGELFF
d_call: NA; clone_size: few; j_call: TRBJ1-1; v_call: TRBV12-3/TRBV12-4; cdr3_nt: TGTGCCAGCACCCCCCCAGGGGCTCCTGAAGCTTTCTTT; cdr3_aa: CASTPPGAPEAFF
d_call: NA; clone_size: few; j_call: TRBJ2-3; v_call: TRBV6-5; cdr3_nt: TGTGCCAGCAGTTACGATTTTAGCACAGATACGCAGTATTTT; cdr3_aa: CASSYDFSTDTQYF
d_call: NA; clone_size: NA; j_call: TRBJ2-6; v_call: TRBV6-5; cdr3_nt: TGTGCCAGCAGTTACACTCCAGGTTCTGGGGCCAACGTCCTGACTTTC; cdr3_aa: CASSYTPGSGANVLTF
d_call: NA; clone_size: many; j_call: TRBJ2-7; v_call: TRBV24-1; cdr3_nt: TGTGCCACCAGTGACCACAGGTTCACCGAGCAGTACTTC; cdr3_aa: CATSDHRFTEQYF
d_call: NA; clone_size: NA; j_call: TRBJ2-7; v_call: TRBV27; cdr3_nt: TGTGCCAGCACCACAGGTCCCTCCTACGAGCAGTACTTC; cdr3_aa: CASTTGPSYEQYF
d_call: NA; clone_size: many; j_call: TRBJ2-7; v_call: TRBV12-3/TRBV12-4; cdr3_nt: TGTGCCAGCAGCCTCAGAGCTGGGTACGAGCAGTACTTC; cdr3_aa: CASSLRAGYEQYF
d_call: NA; clone_size: few; j_call: TRBJ2-3; v_call: TRBV3-1; cdr3_nt: TGTGCCAGCAGCCAAGTGGTCACAAGCACAGATACGCAGTATTTT; cdr3_aa: CASSQVVTSTDTQYF
d_call: NA; clone_size: NA; j_call: TRBJ1-1; v_call: TRBV9; cdr3_nt: TGTGCCAGCAGCGGAGGCCCCACGGGGTTGGTCACTGAAGCTTTCTTT; cdr3_aa: CASSGGPTGLVTEAFF
d_call: NA; clone_size: many; j_call: TRBJ2-5; v_call: TRBV29-1; cdr3_nt: TGCAGCGTTCCGCGGCAAGAGACCCAGTACTTC; cdr3_aa: CSVPRQETQYF
d_call: TRBD2; clone_size: few; j_call: TRBJ2-5; v_call: TRBV5-6; cdr3_nt: TGTGCCAGCAGTCCGAACGGACTAGTACGAGAGACCCAGTACTTC; cdr3_aa: CASSPNGLVRETQYF